One sample yielded the 31 T cell receptor beta chains listed below, sequenced in a study of control samples from healthy donors and cancer patients. The repertoire was sequenced with immunoSEQ multiplex PCR; TCRdb's copy has only in-frame clones and lacks some. Of 150,000 to 200,000 clones listed, about 90% are singletons. Sequencing input: blood. Receptors were obtained from a woman between 45 and 60 years old in good health.

V and J are TRBV11-2 and TRBJ2-3; D remains ambiguous. The germline gives CDR1 SGHAT, CDR2 FQNNGV. The CDR3 contains 14 residues. Trimming left V 1 base short and J 6 bases short, with 11 bases between. The DNA for the CDR3 is TGTGCCAGCAGCTTAGTTGGTACTCCCGATACGCAGTATTTT. Amino acid sequence: CASSLVGTPDTQYF.

The rearrangement joins TRBV7-9 to TRBJ2-6; no clear D gene. The CDR3 covers 15 residues. CDR1 is SEHNR and CDR2 is FQNEAQ in the germline V gene (reference sequence). Trimming stripped 1 base from V and 0 bases from J, with 4 bases between. The CDR3 protein is CASSLESSGANVLTF. The CDR3, as DNA: TGTGCCAGCAGCTTAGAAAGCTCTGGGGCCAACGTCCTGACTTTC.

The rearrangement joins TRBV28 to TRBJ2-2; 8 bases are shared with TRBD1. Germline CDR1 is MDHEN and CDR2 is SYDVKM. CDR3 length: 12 amino acids. Trimming took 7 bases from V and 6 from J; bases not matched to a gene: 1. CDR3 nucleotides: TGTGCCAGCACAGGGGGCCCCGGGGAGCTGTTTTTT. Translation gives CASTGGPGELFF.

The chain recombines TRBV28 with TRBJ2-7; D is ambiguous. Trimming shortened V by 8 bases and J by 3 bases, and 11 bases separated the two germline ends. Germline V CDR1 and CDR2: MDHEN, SYDVKM. The CDR3 sequence is 12 residues long. The CDR3 here is CASGRLGYEQYF. The CDR3 region has the DNA TGTGCCAGCGGTCGACTGGGCTACGAGCAGTACTTC.

This chain links TRBV10-3 with TRBJ1-4; D is ambiguous. The CDR3 is made up of 15 amino acids. V lost 3 bases to trimming and J lost 5 bases, with 13 bases between them. CDR1 is ENHRY, CDR2 SYGVKD, per germline. The CDR3 is CAISDSQQQNEKLFF. The CDR3 nucleotides read TGTGCCATCAGTGATTCACAACAGCAAAATGAAAAACTGTTTTTT.

This chain joins TRBV29-1 and TRBJ2-4, with 10 bases lining up with TRBD1. Germline V gene lookup returns CDR1 SQVTM and CDR2 ANQGSEA. This CDR3 comprises 15 residues. Losses at the gene ends were 5 bases for V and 2 bases for J; bases not matched to a gene: 6. The CDR3 sequence is CSVRDRGSTKNIQYF. The CDR3 DNA reads as TGCAGCGTTAGGGACAGGGGCAGTACCAAAAACATTCAGTACTTC.

As DNA, the CDR3 is TGTGCCATCACCGGGACAGGGGGCAACTATGGCTACACCTTC. Translating gives CAITGTGGNYGYTF. The chain recombines TRBV10-3 with TRBJ1-2; TRBD1 aligns across 12 bases. Germline V gene sequence: CDR1 ENHRY, CDR2 SYGVKD. This CDR3 is 14 amino acids long. J lost 2 bases, V lost 7 bases, and 2 bases had no gene match.

Only one count was recorded for this clone. This sequence joins TRBV9 and TRBJ1-1; weak D call: TRBD1 (5 bases). CDR3 length: 15 residues. Trimming cost V 7 bases and J 2 bases, with 18 bases left between them. Germline CDR1 SGDLS, CDR2 YYNGEE. CDR3 nucleotide sequence: TGTGCCAGCCGCCGGGGACCGAACACAAACACTGAAGCTTTCTTT. Amino acid sequence: CASRRGPNTNTEAFF.

The chain links TRBV6-5 to TRBJ1-3, with a possible D match to TRBD1 (5 bases). V was cut by 7 bases and J by 0 bases, with 13 bases left in between. The germline V gene has CDR1 MNHEY and CDR2 SVGAGI. This CDR3 is 15 amino acids long. CDR3 in amino acids: CASIWGRSSGNTIYF. In nucleotides, the CDR3 is TGTGCCAGCATCTGGGGCAGGAGCTCTGGAAACACCATATATTTT.

The V call is TRBV24-1, the J call TRBJ2-6; D assignment may be TRBD1 or TRBD2 (5 bases each). The CDR3 has 19 residues. The V end was cut by 0 bases, the J end by 0 bases, with 14 bases between. CDR1 and CDR2 (germline): KGHDR, SFDVKD. Written as DNA, the CDR3 is TGTGCCACCAGTGATTTGTGGGGGACCGTGAGCTCTGGGGCCAACGTCCTGACTTTC. Amino acids: CATSDLWGTVSSGANVLTF.

V is TRBV3-1 (or the pseudogene TRBV3-2) and J is TRBJ1-2; D not resolved. The CDR3 consists of 15 residues. V shed 4 bases and J shed 7 bases, with 19 bases lying between them. CDR1 LGHDT and CDR2 YNNKEL come from the germline V gene (reference sequence). The CDR3 region has the DNA TGTGCCAGCAGCCCTAGTGAGGGTAAAAGTAGTGGCTACACCTTC. Protein sequence: CASSPSEGKSSGYTF.

The chain is built from TRBV3-1 (or the pseudogene TRBV3-2) and TRBJ2-5; D possibly corresponds to TRBD1 (6 bases). Deletions cut 4 bases from V and 1 base from J, with 16 bases between. The CDR3 is 16 residues long. The germline V gene has CDR1 LGHDT and CDR2 YNNKEL (reference sequence). The CDR3 sequence is CASSPGMTGLQETQYF. CDR3 bases: TGTGCCAGCAGCCCTGGGATGACAGGCCTCCAAGAGACCCAGTACTTC.

The V gene is TRBV21-1, the J gene TRBJ2-5; no check of the table's D call, TRBD2, against the DNA was made. TRBV21-1 is labeled a pseudogene. The CDR3 runs to 16 residues. The CDR3 sequence: CASSVPVGLAEETQYF. DNA for the CDR3: TGTGCCAGCAGCGTTCCCGTGGGACTAGCGGAAGAGACCCAGTACTTC.

The chain carries TRBV30 and TRBJ1-2, with D perhaps matching TRBD1 (6 bases). Germline assignment: CDR1 GTSNPN and CDR2 SVGIG (reference sequence). The CDR3 is made up of 10 amino acids. The CDR3 region is CAQGNYGYTF. CDR3 DNA sequence: TGTGCACAGGGAAACTATGGCTACACCTTC. Filled out from reference TRBV30 and TRBJ1-2, the complete variable domain reads SQTIHQWPATLVQPVGSPLSLECTVEGTSNPNLYWYRQAAGRGLQLLFYSVGIGQISSEVPQNLSASRPQDRQFILSSKKLLLSDSGFYLCAQGNYGYTFGSGTRLTVV.

This clone is a singleton in its sample. The CDR3 loop reads CASSLDGGNTGELFF. Written as DNA, the CDR3 is TGTGCCAGCAGCTTGGACGGGGGGAACACCGGGGAGCTGTTTTTT. V is TRBV5-6 and J is TRBJ2-2; D is possibly TRBD2 (6 bases). Trimming removed 0 bases at V and 1 base at J, with 7 bases between. The length of the CDR3 is 15 residues. The germline gives CDR1 SGHDT, CDR2 YYEEEE. The full variable domain, in which reference TRBV5-6 and TRBJ2-2 provide the parts outside the CDR3, is DAGVTQSPTHLIKTRGQQVTLRCSPKSGHDTVSWYQQALGQGPQFIFQYYEEEERQRGNFPDRFSGHQFPNYSSELNVNALLLGDSALYLCASSLDGGNTGELFFGEGSRLTVL.

This rearrangement joins TRBV9 to TRBJ2-3; D ambiguous. Between the trimmed V and J ends, which lost 0 bases and 8 bases, there was a span of 10 bases. This CDR3 comprises 13 residues. Germline loops: CDR1 SGDLS, CDR2 YYNGEE. The CDR3: CASSVESRGTQYF. The DNA for the CDR3 is TGTGCCAGCAGCGTAGAGTCTCGCGGTACGCAGTATTTT.

The rearrangement uses TRBV19 and TRBJ1-2; D is perhaps TRBD1 (6 bases). Germline V gene lookup returns CDR1 LNHDA and CDR2 SQIVND (reference sequence). The CDR3 loop spans 14 amino acids. Trimming shortened V by 6 bases and J by 1 base, and 12 bases separated the two germline ends. The CDR3 nucleotides are TGTGCCAGTAGGGAGGGACACGGTAACTATGGCTACACCTTC. Protein: CASREGHGNYGYTF.

This clone was seen more than once but under ten times. The chain has TRBV5-8 and TRBJ1-5, with TRBD1 matching 10 bases. Germline trimming cut 2 bases from V and 7 bases from J; bases unmatched to any gene: 6. Germline CDR1 reads SGHTS; CDR2 reads YDEGEE. This CDR3 contains 15 residues. CDR3 coding DNA: TGTGCCAGCAGCTTCAGGGACAGGGGAGGACAGCCCCAGCATTTT. The encoded protein is CASSFRDRGGQPQHF. Variable domain in full (rest from reference TRBV5-8 and TRBJ1-5): EAGVTQSPTHLIKTRGQQATLRCSPISGHTSVYWYQQALGLGLQFLLWYDEGEERNRGNFPPRFSGRQFPNYSSELNVNALELEDSALYLCASSFRDRGGQPQHFGDGTRLSIL.

The rearrangement links TRBV27 to TRBJ1-2; D call uncertain. This CDR3 has 14 amino acids. The V gene's germline CDR1 is MNHEY and CDR2 SMNVEV (reference sequence). Deletions cut 5 bases from V and 4 bases from J, with 14 bases between. The CDR3 sequence is CASSLKGYGYGYTF. Written as DNA, the CDR3 is TGTGCCAGCAGTCTGAAAGGGTACGGCTATGGCTACACCTTC.

The rearrangement uses TRBV11-2 and TRBJ2-1; the D is unclear. The length of the CDR3 is 12 residues. V lost 5 bases and J lost 8, with 10 bases in between. Germline loops: CDR1 SGHAT, CDR2 FQNNGV. CDR3 in DNA: TGTGCCAGCAGCCCTAGTTTGGATGAGCAGTTCTTC. It translates to CASSPSLDEQFF. Drawing the rest from reference TRBV11-2 and TRBJ2-1, the complete variable domain is EAGVAQSPRYKIIEKRQSVAFWCNPISGHATLYWYQQILGQGPKLLIQFQNNGVVDDSQLPKDRFSAERLKGVDSTLKIQPAKLEDSAVYLCASSPSLDEQFFGPGTRLTVL.

The chain employs TRBV6-2 or TRBV6-3 and TRBJ1-5; D is possibly TRBD1 (5 bases). The V and J ends lost 6 bases and 7 bases respectively, with 16 bases between them. Germline loops: CDR1 MNHEY, CDR2 SVGEGT. The CDR3 totals 14 residues. The CDR3 reads CASSWGDSKQPQHF. CDR3 sequence (DNA): TGTGCCAGCAGCTGGGGGGACTCTAAGCAGCCCCAGCATTTT.

The chain has TRBV28 and TRBJ2-1; possibly TRBD2 for D (6 bases). CDR1 is MDHEN, CDR2 SYDVKM, per germline. There are 14 residues in the CDR3. The V end lost 8 bases, the J end lost 4 bases, and 15 bases lay between the germline ends. Here the CDR3 DNA reads TGTGCCAGCGCTCGGGGGACGGAGTACAATGAGCAGTTCTTC. It specifies CASARGTEYNEQFF.

V usage is TRBV28 and J usage is TRBJ1-1; weak D call: TRBD1 (5 bases). Trimming shortened V by 5 bases and J by 0 bases, and 7 bases separated the two germline ends. Per germline, CDR1 MDHEN and CDR2 SYDVKM. This CDR3 is 13 amino acids long. In DNA, the CDR3 is TGTGCCAGCAGTGGGACGGTGAACACTGAAGCTTTCTTT. Amino acids: CASSGTVNTEAFF.

This clone showed up just a few times. The chain is built from TRBV7-2 and TRBJ2-7; the D is unclear. This CDR3 is 16 amino acids long. The germline V gene has CDR1 SGHTA and CDR2 FQGNSA. With 1 base removed from V and 2 bases from J, the gap between germline ends came to 15 bases. In nucleotides, the CDR3 is TGTGCCAGCAGCTTAGACGTCAACGTCGGTACCTACGAGCAGTACTTC. Residues: CASSLDVNVGTYEQYF. The full variable domain, in which reference TRBV7-2 and TRBJ2-7 provide the parts outside the CDR3, is GAGVSQSPSNKVTEKGKDVELRCDPISGHTALYWYRQSLGQGLEFLIYFQGNSAPDKSGLPSDRFSAERTGGSVSTLTIQRTQQEDSAVYLCASSLDVNVGTYEQYFGPGTRLTVT.

The sample holds many counts of this clone. The chain employs TRBV4-1 and TRBJ1-6; D gene uncertain. The CDR3 spans 17 residues. V shed 7 bases and J shed 1 base, with 17 bases lying between them. CDR1 is MGHRA and CDR2 is YSYEKL in the germline V gene. The CDR3 loop reads CASTVGRVRSYNSPLHF. The CDR3 nucleotides read TGCGCCAGCACCGTCGGACGGGTGAGGTCCTATAATTCACCCCTCCACTTT.

This sequence joins TRBV7-2 and TRBJ2-3; 9 positions match TRBD2. CDR3 size: 16 residues. CDR1 is SGHTA and CDR2 is FQGNSA in the germline V gene. J lost 12 bases, V lost 5 bases, and 18 bases had no gene match. CDR3 amino acids: CASSKDGTSPLSPQYF. In DNA, the CDR3 is TGTGCCAGCAGCAAAGATGGGACTAGCCCCTTGTCTCCACAGTATTTT.

The V gene is TRBV7-3, the J gene TRBJ2-5; D perhaps matches TRBD2 (8 bases). The CDR3 has 15 residues. The germline V gene encodes CDR1 SGHTA and CDR2 FQGTGA. Trimming removed 5 bases at V and 5 bases at J, with 18 bases between. CDR3 protein: CASSPTGRGQETQYF. The CDR3 DNA is TGTGCCAGCAGCCCCACCGGGAGGGGGCAGGAGACCCAGTACTTC.

The chain carries TRBV5-4 and TRBJ1-1; D remains ambiguous. The CDR3 totals 13 residues. V was trimmed by 0 bases and J by 4 bases, leaving 7 bases between them. CDR1 is SGHNT, CDR2 YYREEE, per germline (reference sequence). The CDR3 nucleotides read TGTGCCAGCAGCTTGGATCGTGGCACTGAAGCTTTCTTT. Translated: CASSLDRGTEAFF.

This clone was found a few times. The rearrangement joins TRBV24-1 to TRBJ2-3; D is uncertain. The CDR3 has 13 residues. Germline V gene sequence: CDR1 KGHDR, CDR2 SFDVKD. V gave up 3 bases and J gave up 4 bases, with 7 bases separating them. CDR3 in amino acids: CATSDGSADTQYF. The CDR3 nucleotides are TGTGCCACCAGTGATGGATCCGCAGATACGCAGTATTTT.

This chain links TRBV27 with TRBJ2-1, with 9 bases fitting TRBD1. Trimming cost V 9 bases and J 2 bases; bases outside gene matches: 8. The CDR3 contains 15 residues. In germline, CDR1 is MNHEY, CDR2 SMNVEV (reference sequence). CDR3 amino acids: CASGIGQGPYNEQFF. CDR3 DNA: TGTGCCAGTGGGATCGGACAGGGGCCCTACAATGAGCAGTTCTTC.

V gene TRBV2 combines with J gene TRBJ2-7; D perhaps matches TRBD2 (5 bases). V was cut by 4 bases and J by 4 bases, with 8 bases left in between. The V gene's germline CDR1 is SNHLY and CDR2 FYNNEI. The CDR3 is made up of 12 amino acids. CDR3 DNA: TGTGCCAGCAGTGCCACTAGTTACGAGCAGTACTTC. Protein sequence: CASSATSYEQYF.